Shown below are 26 T cell receptor beta chains from a single sample sequenced in a study of beta chain features in type 1 diabetes. The investigators reverse transcribed all of the isolated RNA, so they sequenced expressed TCRB transcripts. The protocol was immunoSEQ multiplex PCR, while the TCRdb copy is restricted to in-frame clones and leaves out a portion. The data show more than 300,000 clones, about 16% seen once. The sequencing input was naive CD4+ T cells from blood. Source of these receptors: a woman aged 18-29 years in good health.

This clone was seen more than once but under ten times. V usage is TRBV19 and J usage is TRBJ2-1, with 7 bases lining up with TRBD1. The CDR3 runs to 14 residues. Germline V gene lookup returns CDR1 LNHDA and CDR2 SQIVND (reference sequence). J gave up 8 bases and V 2 bases, and 6 bases lay outside the gene matches. This chain's CDR3 is CASSIPGQPYEQFF. CDR3 DNA sequence: TGTGCCAGTAGTATACCGGGACAGCCCTATGAGCAGTTCTTC.

J is TRBJ1-1 and V is TRBV6-1; no reliable D call. The CDR3 loop spans 13 amino acids. The ends were cut back, 4 bases at V and 1 base at J, with 7 bases in the middle. In germline, CDR1 is MNHNS, CDR2 SASEGT. CDR3 nucleotide sequence: TGTGCCAGCAGTGCCCCAGGGAACACTGAAGCTTTCTTT. It specifies CASSAPGNTEAFF.

This clone occurred a few times. The chain couples TRBV11-3 to TRBJ2-2, with 10 bases identical to TRBD2. Germline V lookup: CDR1 SGHNT, CDR2 YENEEA. The CDR3 runs to 16 residues. V gave up 2 bases and J gave up 6 bases; unmatched junction bases: 6. DNA of the CDR3: TGTGCCAGCAGCTTAAGTGTAGCGGGAGGAGCCGGGGAGCTGTTTTTT. Its protein product is CASSLSVAGGAGELFF.

In its sample, this clone was seen a few times. The V gene is TRBV29-1, the J gene TRBJ2-7, with a possible D match to TRBD1 (5 bases). The CDR3 runs 15 residues. The germline gives CDR1 SQVTM, CDR2 ANQGSEA. V gave up 0 bases and J gave up 2 bases, with 14 bases separating them. CDR3 coding DNA: TGCAGCGTTGAAGAAGGGCACAGGCCGACCTACGAGCAGTACTTC. As protein: CSVEEGHRPTYEQYF.

This clone was found a few times. The CDR3 sequence: CASSVSGTGVTFEQYF. CDR3 nucleotide sequence: TGTGCCAGCAGCGTCTCCGGGACAGGTGTTACCTTCGAGCAGTACTTC. The J gene is TRBJ2-7, the V gene TRBV13; 8 nucleotides match TRBD1. Germline trimming cut 5 bases from V and 6 bases from J; bases unmatched to any gene: 15. Germline V gene lookup returns CDR1 PRHDT and CDR2 FYEKMQ (reference sequence). This CDR3 has 16 amino acids.

This clone was detected only a few times. The chain combines TRBV18 with TRBJ2-1; D is uncertain. The germline V gene encodes CDR1 KGHSH and CDR2 LQKENI. V was trimmed by 1 base and J by 2 bases, leaving 9 bases between them. The CDR3 totals 15 residues. The CDR3 spells CASSPLATTYNEQFF. In DNA, the CDR3 is TGTGCCAGCTCACCACTAGCCACTACCTACAATGAGCAGTTCTTC.

In its sample, this clone was seen a few times. V and J are TRBV29-1 and TRBJ2-1, with 7 bases aligning to TRBD2. Germline-derived CDR1 and CDR2 are SQVTM and ANQGSEA. CDR3 size: 14 residues. The V segment lost 4 bases and the J segment 4 bases; nucleotides outside the gene matches: 7. The CDR3 DNA reads as TGCAGCGTTGTGCTAATTAGCGGGTACAATGAGCAGTTCTTC. Its translation: CSVVLISGYNEQFF.

The rearrangement uses TRBV19 and TRBJ2-1; possible D gene TRBD2, 5 bases. CDR1 is LNHDA and CDR2 is SQIVND in the germline V gene (reference sequence). The CDR3 contains 13 residues. With 0 bases removed from V and 7 bases from J, the gap between germline ends came to 7 bases. The CDR3 loop reads CASSIDSGNEQFF. CDR3 bases: TGTGCCAGTAGTATAGATTCGGGGAATGAGCAGTTCTTC.

The gene calls are TRBV2 and TRBJ2-7; 14 bases map to TRBD2. The CDR3 contains 16 residues. Looked up from germline, CDR1 is SNHLY and CDR2 is FYNNEI. V lost 4 bases to trimming and J lost 0 bases; unmatched junction nucleotides: 2. The CDR3 protein is CASSGGLAGASYEQYF. Written as DNA, the CDR3 is TGTGCCAGCAGTGGGGGACTAGCGGGGGCCTCCTACGAGCAGTACTTC.

This clone was recorded once. The rearrangement uses TRBV4-1 and TRBJ2-2; TRBD2 might be the D (6 bases). The V end was cut by 1 base, the J end by 6 bases, with 6 bases between. The CDR3 spans 13 residues. The germline CDR1 and CDR2 sequences are MGHRA and YSYEKL. The CDR3 is CASSQAGAGELFF. For the CDR3, the DNA is TGCGCCAGCAGCCAAGCGGGGGCCGGGGAGCTGTTTTTT.

CDR3 bases: TGCGCCAGCAGCTCGGGACAGATGAACACTGAAGCTTTCTTT. Residues: CASSSGQMNTEAFF. The chain links TRBV5-1 to TRBJ1-1, with 7 bases that match TRBD1. The CDR3 is 14 residues long. The ends lost 3 bases at V and 0 bases at J; junction bases unmatched: 2. Germline CDR1 SGHRS, CDR2 YFSETQ. The whole variable domain, remainder taken from reference TRBV5-1 and TRBJ1-1, is KAGVTQTPRYLIKTRGQQVTLSCSPISGHRSVSWYQQTPGQGLQFLFEYFSETQRNKGNFPGRFSGRQFSNSRSEMNVSTLELGDSALYLCASSSGQMNTEAFFGQGTRLTVV.

This clone was counted only a few times. The chain employs TRBV2 and TRBJ1-2, with 8 bases identical to TRBD1. The V gene's germline CDR1 is SNHLY and CDR2 FYNNEI. The CDR3 covers 13 residues. V lost 6 bases to trimming and J lost 9 bases; unmatched junction nucleotides: 9. The CDR3 coding sequence is TGTGCCAGCAGCCTGGGACAGGTGCATCGCTACACCTTC. It specifies CASSLGQVHRYTF.

There are a few counts of this clone. V is TRBV5-4 and J is TRBJ2-3; 9 bases are shared with TRBD2. This CDR3 spans 15 amino acids. In germline, CDR1 is SGHNT, CDR2 YYREEE (reference sequence). The junction had 11 bases not matched to a gene; V was cut back by 6 bases and J by 6 bases. The CDR3 DNA sequence: TGTGCCAGCACATTAGCGGGAGACGGGATGGATACGCAGTATTTT. Translating it yields CASTLAGDGMDTQYF.

The rearrangement uses TRBV19 and TRBJ2-7; tentative D call: TRBD2 (7 bases). Germline V CDR1 and CDR2: LNHDA, SQIVND (reference sequence). Trimming took off 0 bases at V and 0 bases at J, with 9 bases between the two ends. The CDR3 spans 15 residues. The CDR3 here is CASSIDAGASYEQYF. The DNA of the CDR3 is TGTGCCAGTAGTATAGATGCGGGGGCCTCCTACGAGCAGTACTTC.

The chain employs TRBV7-2 and TRBJ2-3; TRBD2 matches at 12 bases. The V segment lost 6 bases and the J segment 0 bases; nucleotides outside the gene matches: 4. The CDR3 is 16 amino acids. The germline CDR1 and CDR2 sequences are SGHTA and FQGNSA. Written as DNA, the CDR3 is TGTGCCAGCAGTCCCACTAGCGGGAGGAGCACAGATACGCAGTATTTT. Translated, it gives CASSPTSGRSTDTQYF.

This clone was found a few times. The rearrangement links TRBV6-5 to TRBJ2-5; D possibly corresponds to TRBD2 (5 bases). The CDR3 extends over 12 amino acids. CDR1 and CDR2 (germline): MNHEY, SVGAGI. V was clipped by 2 bases and J by 4 bases, with 5 bases between them. The CDR3: CASSYEGETQYF. In DNA form, the CDR3 reads TGTGCCAGCAGTTACGAGGGAGAGACCCAGTACTTC.

This clone was recorded a few times. V usage is TRBV4-1 and J usage is TRBJ2-3; 8 bases match TRBD2. Trimming at V came to 3 bases and at J to 0 bases, leaving 5 bases not matched to a gene. The CDR3 totals 16 residues. The V gene's germline CDR1 is MGHRA and CDR2 YSYEKL. The CDR3 sequence: CASSHPGTRSTDTQYF. The CDR3 DNA reads TGCGCCAGCAGCCATCCCGGGACTAGGAGCACAGATACGCAGTATTTT.

The chain links TRBV7-2 to TRBJ2-7; 7 bases map to TRBD1. J gave up 2 bases and V 4 bases, and 11 bases lay outside the gene matches. Germline CDR1 SGHTA, CDR2 FQGNSA. This CDR3 is built from 16 residues. The CDR3 loop reads CASSSQIQGSPYEQYF. The CDR3 DNA is TGTGCCAGCAGCTCCCAAATACAGGGGTCCCCCTACGAGCAGTACTTC.

The chain couples TRBV7-3 to TRBJ2-3, with 10 bases lining up with TRBD2. The CDR3 contains 16 residues. V was clipped by 1 base and J by 4 bases; unmatched bases: 5. Per the germline V gene, CDR1 is SGHTA and CDR2 is FQGTGA. The CDR3 loop reads CASSLMSLAGADTQYF. The DNA for the CDR3 is TGTGCCAGCAGCTTAATGAGCCTAGCGGGAGCAGATACGCAGTATTTT.

The chain recombines TRBV28 with TRBJ2-4; D is perhaps TRBD2 (5 bases). V was trimmed by 1 base and J by 7 bases, leaving 5 bases between them. This CDR3 contains 12 residues. CDR1 and CDR2 (germline): MDHEN, SYDVKM. Written as DNA, the CDR3 is TGTGCCAGCAGTTTATCGGGGAACATTCAGTACTTC. Protein sequence: CASSLSGNIQYF.

This clone was counted a few times. V usage is TRBV30 and J usage is TRBJ1-4; D remains ambiguous. In germline, CDR1 is GTSNPN, CDR2 SVGIG (reference sequence). V dropped 0 bases and J dropped 7 bases, with 12 bases sitting between them. The CDR3 runs 14 residues. DNA for the CDR3: TGTGCCTGGAGTGTTCAACCTGGGAGTGAAAAACTGTTTTTT. Translating gives CAWSVQPGSEKLFF. Using reference TRBV30 and TRBJ1-4 for the parts outside the CDR3, the full variable domain is SQTIHQWPATLVQPVGSPLSLECTVEGTSNPNLYWYRQAAGRGLQLLFYSVGIGQISSEVPQNLSASRPQDRQFILSSKKLLLSDSGFYLCAWSVQPGSEKLFFGSGTQLSVL.

This clone was found a few times. The V and J genes are TRBV23-1 and TRBJ1-5; unclear D gene. TRBV23-1 is designated an ORF whose function remains uncertain. The CDR3 covers 17 residues. Trimming left V 3 bases short and J 2 bases short, with 17 bases between. This CDR3 is CASSHPVRPCGNQPQHF. The CDR3, as DNA: TGCGCCAGCAGTCATCCTGTTCGTCCGTGCGGCAATCAGCCCCAGCATTTT.

This sequence joins TRBV30 and TRBJ2-4; 11 bases fit TRBD1. V lost 0 bases to trimming and J lost 0 bases; unmatched junction nucleotides: 1. The germline CDR1 and CDR2 sequences are GTSNPN and SVGIG (reference sequence). The length of the CDR3 is 16 residues. CDR3 amino acids: CAWSVGTGGAKNIQYF. The CDR3 nucleotides are TGTGCCTGGAGTGTGGGGACAGGGGGAGCCAAAAACATTCAGTACTTC.

This clone was found a few times. This rearrangement joins TRBV4-2 to TRBJ2-7; 7 bases match TRBD1. V trimming: 1 base; J trimming: 3 bases; junction bases outside the gene matches: 9. Germline CDR1 LGHNA, CDR2 YNFKEQ. The CDR3 sequence is 16 residues long. In DNA form, the CDR3 reads TGTGCCAGCAGCCAAGGTCAGGGACAGCCGAACTACGAGCAGTACTTC. Translation gives CASSQGQGQPNYEQYF.

This clone was detected a few times. The genes are TRBV2 and TRBJ2-4; 7 bases align to TRBD2. The CDR3 is made up of 16 amino acids. Trimming at V came to 8 bases and at J to 2 bases, leaving 12 bases not matched to a gene. CDR1 is SNHLY and CDR2 is FYNNEI in the germline V gene. Written as DNA, the CDR3 is TGTGCCAGCGCCCTAATAGCGGGCGACACCAAAAACATTCAGTACTTC. Residues: CASALIAGDTKNIQYF.

The V call is TRBV9, the J call TRBJ2-7, with TRBD1 identical over 8 bases. Looked up from germline, CDR1 is SGDLS and CDR2 is YYNGEE. Trimming at V came to 4 bases and at J to 3 bases, leaving 9 bases not matched to a gene. The CDR3 spans 15 residues. The DNA for the CDR3 is TGTGCCAGCAGCCCCCTGGGACAGGCTTTCTACGAGCAGTACTTC. Translated, it gives CASSPLGQAFYEQYF.